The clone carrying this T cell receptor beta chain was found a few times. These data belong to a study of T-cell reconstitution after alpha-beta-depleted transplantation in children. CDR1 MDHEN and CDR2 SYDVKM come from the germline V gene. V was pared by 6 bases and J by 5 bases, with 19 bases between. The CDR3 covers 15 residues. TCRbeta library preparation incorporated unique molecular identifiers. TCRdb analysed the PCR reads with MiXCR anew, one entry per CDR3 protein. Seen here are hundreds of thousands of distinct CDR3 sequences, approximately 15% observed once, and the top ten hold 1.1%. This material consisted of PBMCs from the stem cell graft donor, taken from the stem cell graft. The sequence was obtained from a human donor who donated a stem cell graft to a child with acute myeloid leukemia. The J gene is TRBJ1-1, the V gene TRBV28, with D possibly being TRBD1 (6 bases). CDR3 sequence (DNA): TGTGCCAGCAGACCCCGACAGGTTTGGGTAACTGAAGCTTTCTTT. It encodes CASRPRQVWVTEAFF.